This is a list of T cell receptor beta chains from one sample in a study of shared clonotypes between healthy human individuals. Clones were read by immunoSEQ multiplex PCR, and TCRdb kept only the in-frame ones, dropping some. The table records roughly 2.6 million clones, roughly 92% of them present only once. Sequencing was done on a sample of naive CD4+ T cells sorted from blood. These receptor sequences come from a man younger than 35 in good health. Both conserved end residues are part of each CDR3. D genes are given only for firm matches. A clone size is listed for some rows: how often the clone was seen (once, few, many), or a class if it is expanded.

clone_size j_call d_call v_call cdr3_aa cdr3_nt
NA TRBJ2-3 TRBD2 TRBV9 CASSPRLAGGRSDTQYF TGTGCCAGCAGCCCGCGGCTAGCGGGAGGGAGATCAGATACGCAGTATTTT
NA TRBJ1-6 NA TRBV6-5 CASMRGKGSPLHF TGTGCCAGCATGAGGGGGAAAGGATCACCCCTCCACTTT
NA TRBJ2-5 NA TRBV7-2 CASSLEAGRGRETQYF TGTGCCAGCAGCTTAGAGGCCGGGAGGGGGCGAGAGACCCAGTACTTC
NA TRBJ2-3 NA TRBV5-4 CASSFPGVDTQYF TGTGCCAGCAGCTTTCCCGGGGTGGATACGCAGTATTTT
NA TRBJ1-1 TRBD1 TRBV5-1 CASRPGTVNTEAFF TGCGCCAGCAGGCCCGGGACAGTGAACACTGAAGCTTTCTTT
NA TRBJ2-7 TRBD1 TRBV6-6 CASTLGQGNYEQYF TGTGCCAGCACCCTGGGACAGGGGAACTACGAGCAGTACTTC
once TRBJ1-4 TRBD1 TRBV27 CASSSQGAKLFF TGTGCCAGCAGTTCACAGGGGGCAAAACTGTTTTTT
NA TRBJ1-2 NA TRBV6-5 CASSYASNYGYTF TGTGCCAGCAGTTACGCAAGCAACTATGGCTACACCTTC
NA TRBJ2-1 TRBD2 TRBV5-6 CASSLLLAGGNEQFF TGTGCCAGCAGCTTGTTACTAGCGGGAGGAAATGAGCAGTTCTTC
NA TRBJ2-5 TRBD1 TRBV5-1 CASSPDRGETQYF TGCGCCAGCAGCCCAGACAGGGGAGAGACCCAGTACTTC
NA TRBJ2-1 NA TRBV4-1 CASSQLGGVHNEQFF TGCGCCAGCAGCCAATTGGGCGGGGTTCACAATGAGCAGTTCTTC
NA TRBJ2-4 NA TRBV7-2 CASSPQGNIQYF TGTGCCAGCAGCCCCCAGGGAAACATTCAGTACTTC
NA TRBJ2-7 TRBD1 TRBV19 CASSDAGTAYEQYF TGTGCCAGTAGTGATGCCGGGACAGCCTACGAGCAGTACTTC
once TRBJ2-1 TRBD1 TRBV5-6 CASSWGTGAYGEQFF TGTGCCAGCAGCTGGGGGACAGGGGCCTACGGTGAGCAGTTCTTC
NA TRBJ2-3 TRBD1 TRBV5-8 CASSHGTGDTQYF TGTGCCAGCAGCCATGGGACAGGGGATACGCAGTATTTT
NA TRBJ1-5 NA TRBV19 CASSLRTVAGNQPQHF TGTGCCAGTAGCCTTAGGACAGTGGCCGGCAATCAGCCCCAGCATTTT
few TRBJ1-5 NA TRBV5-6 CASSLQRQPQHF TGTGCCAGCAGCTTGCAACGTCAGCCCCAGCATTTT
NA TRBJ2-7 TRBD1 TRBV5-6 CASSPDRGIYEQYF TGTGCCAGCAGCCCGGACAGGGGAATCTACGAGCAGTACTTC
NA TRBJ2-7 NA TRBV27 CASTSGTGGYEQYF TGTGCCAGCACCTCGGGGACGGGCGGCTACGAGCAGTACTTC
NA TRBJ2-7 TRBD2 TRBV27 CASSLGLAASYEQYF TGTGCCAGCAGTTTAGGTCTAGCGGCCTCCTACGAGCAGTACTTC
NA TRBJ2-2 NA TRBV28 CASLDVNTGELFF TGTGCCAGCTTGGACGTGAACACCGGGGAGCTGTTTTTT
once TRBJ2-1 NA TRBV10-3 CAISESMVYEQFF TGTGCCATCAGTGAGTCGATGGTTTATGAGCAGTTCTTC
few TRBJ2-3 NA TRBV7-3 CASSRGADTQYF TGTGCCAGCAGCCGGGGAGCAGATACGCAGTATTTT
NA TRBJ2-2 NA TRBV2 CASSEGGLENTGELFF TGTGCCAGCAGTGAAGGAGGGCTAGAGAACACCGGGGAGCTGTTTTTT
NA TRBJ2-3 NA TRBV10-3 CAISEIRGASTDTQYF TGTGCCATCAGTGAGATACGGGGGGCCAGCACAGATACGCAGTATTTT